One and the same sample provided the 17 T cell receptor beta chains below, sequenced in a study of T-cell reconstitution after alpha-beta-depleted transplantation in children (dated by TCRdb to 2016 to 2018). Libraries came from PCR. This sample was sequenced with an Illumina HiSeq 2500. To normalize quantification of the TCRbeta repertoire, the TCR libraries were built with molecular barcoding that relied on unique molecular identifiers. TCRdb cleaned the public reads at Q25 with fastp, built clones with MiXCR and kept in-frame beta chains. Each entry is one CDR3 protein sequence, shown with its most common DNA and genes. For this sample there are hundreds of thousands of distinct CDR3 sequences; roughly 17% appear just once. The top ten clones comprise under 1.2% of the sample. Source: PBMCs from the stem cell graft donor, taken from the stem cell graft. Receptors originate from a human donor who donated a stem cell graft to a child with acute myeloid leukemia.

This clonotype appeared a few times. CDR3 residues: CAAHRGQGYNEQFF. DNA of the CDR3: TGTGCCGCTCATCGAGGACAGGGCTACAATGAGCAGTTCTTC. The rearrangement joins TRBV6-1 to TRBJ2-1; 8 bases are shared with TRBD1. CDR1 is MNHNS, CDR2 SASEGT, per germline. J was trimmed by 3 bases and V by 11 bases; bases with no gene match: 9. CDR3 length: 14 amino acids.

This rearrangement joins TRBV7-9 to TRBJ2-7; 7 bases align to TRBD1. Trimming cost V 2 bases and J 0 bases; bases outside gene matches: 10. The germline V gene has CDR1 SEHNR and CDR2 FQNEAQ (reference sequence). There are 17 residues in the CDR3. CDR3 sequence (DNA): TGTGCCAGCAGCTTATTCCCGAGGACAGGAAGCTCCTACGAGCAGTACTTC. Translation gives CASSLFPRTGSSYEQYF.

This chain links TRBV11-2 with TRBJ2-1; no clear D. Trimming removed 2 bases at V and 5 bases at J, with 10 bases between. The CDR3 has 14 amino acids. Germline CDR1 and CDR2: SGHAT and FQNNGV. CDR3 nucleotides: TGTGCCAGCAGCTTAAAGTCGGTCAACAATGAGCAGTTCTTC. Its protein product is CASSLKSVNNEQFF.

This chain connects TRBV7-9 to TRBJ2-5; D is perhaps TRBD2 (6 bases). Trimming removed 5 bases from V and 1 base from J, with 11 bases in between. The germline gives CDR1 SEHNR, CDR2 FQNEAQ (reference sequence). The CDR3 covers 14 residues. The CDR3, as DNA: TGTGCCAGCAGCGACGCGGGGATCCAAGAGACCCAGTACTTC. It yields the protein CASSDAGIQETQYF.

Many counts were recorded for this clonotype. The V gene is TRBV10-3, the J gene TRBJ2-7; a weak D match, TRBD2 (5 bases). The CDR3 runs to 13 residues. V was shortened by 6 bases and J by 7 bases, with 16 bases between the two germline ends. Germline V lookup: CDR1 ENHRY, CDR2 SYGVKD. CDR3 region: CAISGTGRGEQYV. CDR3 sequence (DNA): TGTGCCATCAGCGGAACGGGCCGAGGGGAGCAGTACGTC.

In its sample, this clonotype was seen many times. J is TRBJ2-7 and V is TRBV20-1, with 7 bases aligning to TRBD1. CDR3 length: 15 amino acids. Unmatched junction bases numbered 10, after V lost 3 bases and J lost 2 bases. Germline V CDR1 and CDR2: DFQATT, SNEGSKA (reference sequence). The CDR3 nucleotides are TGCAGTGCTAGGAATTTCCGGGACAGCACCTACGAGCAGTACGTC. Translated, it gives CSARNFRDSTYEQYV.

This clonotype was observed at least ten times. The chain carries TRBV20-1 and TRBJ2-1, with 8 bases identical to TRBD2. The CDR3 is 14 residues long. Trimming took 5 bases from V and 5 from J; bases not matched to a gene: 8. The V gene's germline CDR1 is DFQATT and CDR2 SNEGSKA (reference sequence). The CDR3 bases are TGCAGTGCTGGGGACGGGACTAGTCACAATGAGCAGTTCTTC. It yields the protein CSAGDGTSHNEQFF.

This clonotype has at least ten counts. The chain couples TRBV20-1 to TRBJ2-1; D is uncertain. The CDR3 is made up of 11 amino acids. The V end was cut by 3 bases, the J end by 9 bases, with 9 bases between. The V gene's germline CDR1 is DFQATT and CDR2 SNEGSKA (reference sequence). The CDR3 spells CSASHRSEQFF. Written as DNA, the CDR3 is TGCAGTGCTAGCCACCGAAGTGAGCAGTTCTTC.

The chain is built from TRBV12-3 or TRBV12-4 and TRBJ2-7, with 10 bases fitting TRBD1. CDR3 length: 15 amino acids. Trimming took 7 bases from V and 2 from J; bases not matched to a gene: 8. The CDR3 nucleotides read TGTGCCAGCAAAGAGGGGGGACAGGGGACCTACGAGCAGTACTTC. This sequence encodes CASKEGGQGTYEQYF.

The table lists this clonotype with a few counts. As DNA, the CDR3 is TGCAGCGTTGTCGTCAGGGAAGCCAAAAACATTCAGTACTTC. It translates to CSVVVREAKNIQYF. V usage is TRBV29-1 and J usage is TRBJ2-4, with TRBD1 as a possible D gene (5 bases). Germline assignment: CDR1 SQVTM and CDR2 ANQGSEA. V lost 4 bases and J lost 0, with 10 bases in between. The CDR3 runs 14 residues.

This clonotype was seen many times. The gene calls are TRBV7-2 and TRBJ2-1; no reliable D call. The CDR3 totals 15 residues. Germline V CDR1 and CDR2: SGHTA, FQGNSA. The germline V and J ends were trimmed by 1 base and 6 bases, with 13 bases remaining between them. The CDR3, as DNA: TGTGCCAGCAGCTTAGTAATTAGGGATGGCAATGAGCAGTTCTTC. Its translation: CASSLVIRDGNEQFF.

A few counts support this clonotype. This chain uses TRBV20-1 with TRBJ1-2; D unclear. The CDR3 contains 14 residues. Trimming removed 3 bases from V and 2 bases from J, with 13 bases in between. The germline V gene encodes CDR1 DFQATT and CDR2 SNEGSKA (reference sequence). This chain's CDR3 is CSARSGMSNYGYTF. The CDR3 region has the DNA TGCAGTGCTAGGAGTGGGATGTCCAACTATGGCTACACCTTC.

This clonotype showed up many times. The CDR3 loop reads CSAHSYKGANVLTF. The DNA of the CDR3 is TGCAGTGCCCACTCTTACAAGGGGGCCAACGTCCTGACTTTC. The chain is built from TRBV20-1 and TRBJ2-6; D call uncertain. The V gene's germline CDR1 is DFQATT and CDR2 SNEGSKA (reference sequence). The CDR3 loop spans 14 amino acids. Trimming left V 6 bases short and J 4 bases short, with 13 bases between.

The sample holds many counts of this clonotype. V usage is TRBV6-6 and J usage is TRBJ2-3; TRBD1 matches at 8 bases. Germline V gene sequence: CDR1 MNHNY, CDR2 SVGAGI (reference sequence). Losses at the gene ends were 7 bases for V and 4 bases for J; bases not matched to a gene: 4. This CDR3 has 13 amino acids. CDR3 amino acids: CASNGQGADTQYF. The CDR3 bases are TGTGCCAGCAACGGACAGGGTGCAGATACGCAGTATTTT.

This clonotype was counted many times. CDR3 amino acids: CSVNRQNTEAFF. The CDR3, as DNA: TGCAGTGTTAACCGGCAGAACACTGAAGCTTTCTTT. This chain links TRBV20-1 with TRBJ1-1, with unresolved D. This CDR3 comprises 12 residues. Germline CDR1 and CDR2: DFQATT and SNEGSKA (reference sequence). V lost 7 bases and J lost 1, with 10 bases in between.

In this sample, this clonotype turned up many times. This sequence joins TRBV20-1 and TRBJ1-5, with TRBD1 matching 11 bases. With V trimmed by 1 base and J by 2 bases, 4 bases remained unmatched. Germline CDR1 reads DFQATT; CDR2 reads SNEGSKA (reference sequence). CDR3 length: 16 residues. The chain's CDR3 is CSARGPGQGGNQPQHF. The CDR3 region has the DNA TGCAGTGCTAGAGGCCCGGGACAGGGGGGCAATCAGCCCCAGCATTTT.

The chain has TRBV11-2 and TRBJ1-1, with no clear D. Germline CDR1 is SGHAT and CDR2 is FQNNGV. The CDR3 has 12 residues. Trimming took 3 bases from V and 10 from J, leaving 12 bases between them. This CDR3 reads CASSFESWGAFF. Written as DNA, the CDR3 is TGTGCCAGCAGCTTTGAGTCCTGGGGAGCTTTCTTT.